The rows below give T cell receptor beta chains drawn from one sample of a study of CD8 T cells in ankylosing spondylitis. In TCRdb, the 5' RACE reads were re-called with MiXCR into one record per CDR3 protein. The table includes 150,000 to 200,000 distinct CDR3 sequences, around 20% detected once. The sample consisted of blood, either unsorted or a sorted T cell fraction (not recorded which). These receptors were collected from a male donor with ankylosing spondylitis or in good health (not recorded which). The CDR3 runs from the conserved cysteine through the conserved F or W. Fields, in order: V gene, J gene, D gene, clone size, CDR3 DNA, CDR3 protein. D genes are given only for firm matches. Clone size is not always given. Where it is, it says once, few, many or a class for expanded clones.

V gene: TRBV20-1; J gene: TRBJ2-7; D gene: -; clone size: few; CDR3 DNA: TGCAGTGCTAGAGACCGGGACTTTACCTACGAGCAGTACTTC; CDR3 protein: CSARDRDFTYEQYF
V gene: TRBV28; J gene: TRBJ2-1; D gene: TRBD1; clone size: -; CDR3 DNA: TGTGCCAGCAGGGGACAGTCCAATGAGCAGTTCTTC; CDR3 protein: CASRGQSNEQFF
V gene: TRBV20-1; J gene: TRBJ2-6; D gene: -; clone size: once; CDR3 DNA: TGCAGTGCTGCAATCTCTGGGGCCAACGTCCTGACTTTC; CDR3 protein: CSAAISGANVLTF
V gene: TRBV15; J gene: TRBJ1-5; D gene: -; clone size: many; CDR3 DNA: TGTGCCACCAGCAGATCCCCGAATCAGCCCCAGCATTTT; CDR3 protein: CATSRSPNQPQHF
V gene: TRBV7-3; J gene: TRBJ2-3; D gene: TRBD2; clone size: -; CDR3 DNA: TGTGCCAGCAGCCCCGGGGACTACACAGATACGCAGTATTTT; CDR3 protein: CASSPGDYTDTQYF
V gene: TRBV28; J gene: TRBJ1-1; D gene: -; clone size: few; CDR3 DNA: TGTGCCAGCAGTTTATTTTACACTGAAGCTTTCTTT; CDR3 protein: CASSLFYTEAFF
V gene: TRBV29-1; J gene: TRBJ2-7; D gene: -; clone size: few; CDR3 DNA: TGCAGCGTTTTGGCTGCAGGATCCTACGAGCAGTACTTC; CDR3 protein: CSVLAAGSYEQYF
V gene: TRBV20-1; J gene: TRBJ2-1; D gene: TRBD2; clone size: many; CDR3 DNA: TGCAGTGCTAGTACCCTAGCGGGAGGGTACAATGAGCAGTTCTTC; CDR3 protein: CSASTLAGGYNEQFF
V gene: TRBV29-1; J gene: TRBJ2-3; D gene: -; clone size: few; CDR3 DNA: TGCAGCGTTGCTTCCGAAGGCCCCGATACGCAGTATTTT; CDR3 protein: CSVASEGPDTQYF
V gene: TRBV7-2; J gene: TRBJ1-4; D gene: -; clone size: -; CDR3 DNA: TGTGCCAGCAGCGCCCTGGGACGAGAAAATGAAAAACTGTTTTTT; CDR3 protein: CASSALGRENEKLFF
V gene: TRBV20-1; J gene: TRBJ2-3; D gene: -; clone size: -; CDR3 DNA: TGCAGTGCTAAGGGGGGGTTTCCAGATACGCAGTATTTT; CDR3 protein: CSAKGGFPDTQYF
V gene: TRBV27; J gene: TRBJ1-3; D gene: -; clone size: -; CDR3 DNA: TGTGCCAGCAGTCCCTTAGGAGGTCCAAGCTCTGGAAACACCATATATTTT; CDR3 protein: CASSPLGGPSSGNTIYF
V gene: TRBV7-7; J gene: TRBJ2-3; D gene: -; clone size: many; CDR3 DNA: TGTGCCAGCAGCTTTTACCCAGGGGGCACAGATACGCAGTATTTT; CDR3 protein: CASSFYPGGTDTQYF
V gene: TRBV20-1; J gene: TRBJ2-1; D gene: -; clone size: -; CDR3 DNA: TGCAGTGCCAGCCTAGATTACGAGCAGTTCTTC; CDR3 protein: CSASLDYEQFF
V gene: TRBV5-1; J gene: TRBJ2-1; D gene: TRBD1; clone size: few; CDR3 DNA: TGCGCCAGCAGCCAAGGGACAGGGGACAATGAGCAGTTCTTC; CDR3 protein: CASSQGTGDNEQFF
V gene: TRBV20-1; J gene: TRBJ2-3; D gene: TRBD2; clone size: many; CDR3 DNA: TGCAGTGCTTTTGTACTAGCGGGAGGGCCAGATACGCAGTATTTT; CDR3 protein: CSAFVLAGGPDTQYF
V gene: TRBV6-5; J gene: TRBJ2-7; D gene: TRBD1; clone size: many; CDR3 DNA: TGTGCCAGCAGTTACTTTCGACAGGGACCCTACGAGCAGTACTTC; CDR3 protein: CASSYFRQGPYEQYF
V gene: TRBV19; J gene: TRBJ1-1; D gene: -; clone size: -; CDR3 DNA: TGTGCCAGTAACCCGAGGGCTACGAGGGGTAGAGGAACTGAAGCTTTCTTT; CDR3 protein: CASNPRATRGRGTEAFF
V gene: TRBV5-1; J gene: TRBJ1-4; D gene: TRBD1; clone size: -; CDR3 DNA: TGCGCCAGCAGATCCACAGGGGGTCGTAATGAAAAACTGTTTTTT; CDR3 protein: CASRSTGGRNEKLFF
V gene: TRBV23-1; J gene: TRBJ2-1; D gene: TRBD2; clone size: few; CDR3 DNA: TGCGCCAGCAGTCAATCCCCTAGCGGGAGAAGCTGGTCCTACAATGAGCAGTTCTTC; CDR3 protein: CASSQSPSGRSWSYNEQFF
V gene: TRBV20-1; J gene: TRBJ1-5; D gene: -; clone size: -; CDR3 DNA: TGCAGTGCTAGGGGGGGGGAAGGTGGGCATCAGCCCCAGCATTTT; CDR3 protein: CSARGGEGGHQPQHF
V gene: TRBV20-1; J gene: TRBJ2-1; D gene: -; clone size: -; CDR3 DNA: TGCAGTGCTAGAGATCCCCCGGGACCTCGGCACAATGAGCAGTTCTTC; CDR3 protein: CSARDPPGPRHNEQFF
V gene: TRBV5-1; J gene: TRBJ2-1; D gene: TRBD2; clone size: many; CDR3 DNA: TGCGCCAGCAGCGCCGGGACTACTGTAGAGCAGTTCTTC; CDR3 protein: CASSAGTTVEQFF